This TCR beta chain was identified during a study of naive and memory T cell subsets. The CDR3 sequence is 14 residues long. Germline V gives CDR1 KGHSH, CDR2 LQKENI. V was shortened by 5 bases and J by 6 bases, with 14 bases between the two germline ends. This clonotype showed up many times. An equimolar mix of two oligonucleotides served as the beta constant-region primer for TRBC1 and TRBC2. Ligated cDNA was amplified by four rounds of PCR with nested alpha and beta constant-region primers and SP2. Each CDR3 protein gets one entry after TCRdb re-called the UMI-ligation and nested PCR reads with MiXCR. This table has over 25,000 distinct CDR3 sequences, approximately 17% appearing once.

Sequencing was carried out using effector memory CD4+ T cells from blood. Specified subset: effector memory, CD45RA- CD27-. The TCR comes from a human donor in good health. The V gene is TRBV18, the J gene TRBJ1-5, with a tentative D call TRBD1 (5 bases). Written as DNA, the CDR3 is TGTGCCAGCTCAGCATCGGGCCAGGGTCAGCCCCAGCATTTT. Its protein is CASSASGQGQPQHF.